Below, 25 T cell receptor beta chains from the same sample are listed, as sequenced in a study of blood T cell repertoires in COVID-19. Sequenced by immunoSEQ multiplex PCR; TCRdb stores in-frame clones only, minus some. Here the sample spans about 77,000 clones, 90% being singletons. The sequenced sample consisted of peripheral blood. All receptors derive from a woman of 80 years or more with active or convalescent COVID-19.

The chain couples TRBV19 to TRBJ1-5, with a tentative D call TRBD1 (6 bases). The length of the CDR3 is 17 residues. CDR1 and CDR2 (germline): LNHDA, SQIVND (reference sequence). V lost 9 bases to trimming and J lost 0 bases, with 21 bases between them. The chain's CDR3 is CARARRTELYSNQPQHF. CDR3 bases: TGTGCCAGGGCACGGAGGACAGAGCTATATAGCAATCAGCCCCAGCATTTT.

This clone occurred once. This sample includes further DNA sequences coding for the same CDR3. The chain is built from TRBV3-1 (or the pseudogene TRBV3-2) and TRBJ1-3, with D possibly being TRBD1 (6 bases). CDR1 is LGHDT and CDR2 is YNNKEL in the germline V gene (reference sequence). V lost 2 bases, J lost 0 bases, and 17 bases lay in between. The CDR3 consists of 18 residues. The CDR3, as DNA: TGTGCCAGCAGCCAAAGAATGACAGGACCTGACTCTGGAAACACCATATATTTT. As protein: CASSQRMTGPDSGNTIYF.

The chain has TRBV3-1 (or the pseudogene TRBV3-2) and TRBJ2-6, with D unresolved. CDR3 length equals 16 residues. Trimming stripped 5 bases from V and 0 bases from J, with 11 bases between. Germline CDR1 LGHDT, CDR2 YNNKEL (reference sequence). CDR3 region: CASSSSVFSGANVLTF. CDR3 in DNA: TGTGCCAGCAGCTCCTCAGTGTTCTCTGGGGCCAACGTCCTGACTTTC.

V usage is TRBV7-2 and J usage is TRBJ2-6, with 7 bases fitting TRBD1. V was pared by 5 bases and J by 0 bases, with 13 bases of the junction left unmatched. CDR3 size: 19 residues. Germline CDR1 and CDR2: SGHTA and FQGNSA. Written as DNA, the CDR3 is TGTGCCAGCAGCCGGACCACGACAGGGTGGGGCTCTGGGGCCAACGTCCTGACTTTC. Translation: CASSRTTTGWGSGANVLTF.

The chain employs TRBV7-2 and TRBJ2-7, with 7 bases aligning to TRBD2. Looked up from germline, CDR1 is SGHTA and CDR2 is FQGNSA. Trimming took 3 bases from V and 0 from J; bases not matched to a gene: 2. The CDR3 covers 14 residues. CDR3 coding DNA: TGTGCCAGCAGCTTCGGGGGGAGCTCCTACGAGCAGTACTTC. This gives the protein CASSFGGSSYEQYF.

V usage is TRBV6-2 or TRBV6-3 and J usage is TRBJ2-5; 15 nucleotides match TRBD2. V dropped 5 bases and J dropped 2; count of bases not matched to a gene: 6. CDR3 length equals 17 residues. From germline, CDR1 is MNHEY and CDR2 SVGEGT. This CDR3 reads CASSPGGLAGGQETQYF. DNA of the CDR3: TGTGCCAGCAGTCCCGGGGGACTAGCGGGGGGACAAGAGACCCAGTACTTC.

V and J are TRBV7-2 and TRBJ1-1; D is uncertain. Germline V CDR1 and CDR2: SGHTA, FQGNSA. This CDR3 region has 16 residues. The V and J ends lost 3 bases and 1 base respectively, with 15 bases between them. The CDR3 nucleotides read TGTGCCAGCAGCTTCCGGGCTACGGGAGGGAACACTGAAGCTTTCTTT. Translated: CASSFRATGGNTEAFF. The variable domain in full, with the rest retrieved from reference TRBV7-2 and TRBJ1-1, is GAGVSQSPSNKVTEKGKDVELRCDPISGHTALYWYRQSLGQGLEFLIYFQGNSAPDKSGLPSDRFSAERTGGSVSTLTIQRTQQEDSAVYLCASSFRATGGNTEAFFGQGTRLTVV.

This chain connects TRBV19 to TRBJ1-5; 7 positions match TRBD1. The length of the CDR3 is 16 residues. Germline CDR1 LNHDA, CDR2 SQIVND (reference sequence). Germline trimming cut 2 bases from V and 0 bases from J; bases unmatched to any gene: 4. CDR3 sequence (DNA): TGTGCCAGTAGTATAAGGACAGGAGATAGCAATCAGCCCCAGCATTTT. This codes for CASSIRTGDSNQPQHF. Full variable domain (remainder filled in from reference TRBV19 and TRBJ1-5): DGGITQSPKYLFRKEGQNVTLSCEQNLNHDAMYWYRQDPGQGLRLIYYSQIVNDFQKGDIAEGYSVSREKKESFPLTVTSAQKNPTAFYLCASSIRTGDSNQPQHFGDGTRLSIL.

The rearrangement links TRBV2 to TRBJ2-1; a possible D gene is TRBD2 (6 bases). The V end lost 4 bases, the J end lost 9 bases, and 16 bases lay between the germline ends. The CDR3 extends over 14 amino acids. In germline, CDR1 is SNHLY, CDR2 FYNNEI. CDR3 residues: CASSARLVAREQFF. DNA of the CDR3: TGTGCCAGCAGTGCGAGACTAGTTGCTCGTGAGCAGTTCTTC. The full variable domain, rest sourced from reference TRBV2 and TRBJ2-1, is EPEVTQTPSHQVTQMGQEVILRCVPISNHLYFYWYRQILGQKVEFLVSFYNNEISEKSEIFDDQFSVERPDGSNFTLKIRSTKLEDSAMYFCASSARLVAREQFFGPGTRLTVL.

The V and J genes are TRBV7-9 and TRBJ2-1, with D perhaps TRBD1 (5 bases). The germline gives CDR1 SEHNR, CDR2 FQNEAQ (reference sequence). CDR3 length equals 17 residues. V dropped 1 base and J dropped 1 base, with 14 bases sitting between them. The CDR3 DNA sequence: TGTGCCAGCAGCTTAGGTACAGGAACCTATTCCTACAATGAGCAGTTCTTC. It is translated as CASSLGTGTYSYNEQFF.

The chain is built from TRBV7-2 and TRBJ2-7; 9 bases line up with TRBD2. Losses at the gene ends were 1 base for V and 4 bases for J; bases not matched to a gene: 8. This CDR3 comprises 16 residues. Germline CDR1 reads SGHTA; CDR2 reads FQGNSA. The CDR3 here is CASSLDGGGAGYEQYF. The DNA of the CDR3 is TGTGCCAGCAGCTTAGACGGCGGGGGGGCCGGGTACGAGCAGTACTTC.

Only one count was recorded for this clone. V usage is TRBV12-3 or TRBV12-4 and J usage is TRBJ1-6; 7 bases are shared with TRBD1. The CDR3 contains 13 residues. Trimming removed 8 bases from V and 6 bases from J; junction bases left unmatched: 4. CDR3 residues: CASRDSTNSPLHF. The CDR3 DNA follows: TGTGCCAGCCGGGACAGTACTAATTCACCCCTCCACTTT.

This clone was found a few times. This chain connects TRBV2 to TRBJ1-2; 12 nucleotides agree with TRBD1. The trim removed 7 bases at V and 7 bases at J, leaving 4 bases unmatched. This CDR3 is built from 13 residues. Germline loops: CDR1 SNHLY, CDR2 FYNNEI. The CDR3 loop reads CASTGQGASGYTF. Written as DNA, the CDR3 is TGTGCCAGCACGGGACAGGGGGCCTCTGGCTACACCTTC.

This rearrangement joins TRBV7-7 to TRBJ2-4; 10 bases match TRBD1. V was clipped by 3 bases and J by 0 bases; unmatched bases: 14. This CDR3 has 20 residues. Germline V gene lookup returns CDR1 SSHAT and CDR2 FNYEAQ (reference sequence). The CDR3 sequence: CASSFPRRQGAFLAKNIQYF. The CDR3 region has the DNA TGTGCCAGCAGCTTCCCCCGGCGACAGGGGGCGTTCCTAGCCAAAAACATTCAGTACTTC. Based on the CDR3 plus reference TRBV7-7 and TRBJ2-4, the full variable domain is GAGVSQSPRYKVTKRGQDVTLRCDPISSHATLYWYQQALGQGPEFLTYFNYEAQPDKSGLPSDRFSAERPEGSISTLTIQRTEQRDSAMYRCASSFPRRQGAFLAKNIQYFGAGTRLSVL.

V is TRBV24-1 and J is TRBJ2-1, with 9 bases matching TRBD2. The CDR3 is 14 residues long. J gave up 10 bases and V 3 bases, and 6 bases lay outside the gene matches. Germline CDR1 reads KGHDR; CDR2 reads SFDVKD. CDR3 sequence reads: CATSDRLAVGEQFF. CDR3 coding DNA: TGTGCCACCAGTGATAGACTAGCGGTAGGAGAGCAGTTCTTC.

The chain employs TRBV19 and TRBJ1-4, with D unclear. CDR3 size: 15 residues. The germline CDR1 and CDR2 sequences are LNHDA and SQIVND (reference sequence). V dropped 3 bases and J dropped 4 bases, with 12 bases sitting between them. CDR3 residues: CASSILGGVNEKLFF. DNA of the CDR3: TGTGCCAGTAGTATTTTGGGAGGAGTTAATGAAAAACTGTTTTTT. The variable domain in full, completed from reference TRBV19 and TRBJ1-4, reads DGGITQSPKYLFRKEGQNVTLSCEQNLNHDAMYWYRQDPGQGLRLIYYSQIVNDFQKGDIAEGYSVSREKKESFPLTVTSAQKNPTAFYLCASSILGGVNEKLFFGSGTQLSVL.

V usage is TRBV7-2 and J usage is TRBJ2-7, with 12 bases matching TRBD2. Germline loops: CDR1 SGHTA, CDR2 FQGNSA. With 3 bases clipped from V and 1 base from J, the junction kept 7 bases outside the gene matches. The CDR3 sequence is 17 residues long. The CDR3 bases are TGTGCCAGCAGCTTCGGACTAGCGGGGAGACCTTCCTACGAGCAGTACTTC. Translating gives CASSFGLAGRPSYEQYF.

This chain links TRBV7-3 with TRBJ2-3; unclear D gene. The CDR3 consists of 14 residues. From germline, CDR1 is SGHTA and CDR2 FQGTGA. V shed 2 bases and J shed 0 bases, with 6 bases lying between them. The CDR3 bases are TGTGCCAGCAGCTTAGGCCAGAGCACAGATACGCAGTATTTT. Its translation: CASSLGQSTDTQYF.

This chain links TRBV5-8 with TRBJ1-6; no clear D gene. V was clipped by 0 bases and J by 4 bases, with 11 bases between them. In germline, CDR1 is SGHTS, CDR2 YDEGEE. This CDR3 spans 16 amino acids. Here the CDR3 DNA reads TGTGCCAGCAGCTTGGGCGGACGGACTTATAATTCACCCCTCCACTTT. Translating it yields CASSLGGRTYNSPLHF. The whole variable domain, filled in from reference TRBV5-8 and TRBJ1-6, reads EAGVTQSPTHLIKTRGQQATLRCSPISGHTSVYWYQQALGLGLQFLLWYDEGEERNRGNFPPRFSGRQFPNYSSELNVNALELEDSALYLCASSLGGRTYNSPLHFGNGTRLTVT.

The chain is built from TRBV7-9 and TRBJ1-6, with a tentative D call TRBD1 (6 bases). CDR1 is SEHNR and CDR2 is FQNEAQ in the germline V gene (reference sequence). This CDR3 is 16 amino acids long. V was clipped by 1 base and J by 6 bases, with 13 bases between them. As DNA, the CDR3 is TGTGCCAGCAGCTTAGAGAGGGGGTGGGCTAATTCACCCCTCCACTTT. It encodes CASSLERGWANSPLHF.

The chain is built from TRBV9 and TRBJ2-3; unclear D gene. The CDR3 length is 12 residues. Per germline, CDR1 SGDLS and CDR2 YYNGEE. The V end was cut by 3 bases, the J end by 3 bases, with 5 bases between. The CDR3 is CASSAPTDTQYF. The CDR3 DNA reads TGTGCCAGCAGCGCCCCGACAGATACGCAGTATTTT.

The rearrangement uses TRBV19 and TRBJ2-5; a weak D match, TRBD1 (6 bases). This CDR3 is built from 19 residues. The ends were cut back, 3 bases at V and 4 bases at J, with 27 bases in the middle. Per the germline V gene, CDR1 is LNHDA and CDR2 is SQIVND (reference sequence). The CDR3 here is CASSMWLEEMPGAGETQYF. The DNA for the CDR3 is TGTGCCAGTAGTATGTGGCTCGAGGAGATGCCAGGGGCGGGAGAGACCCAGTACTTC.

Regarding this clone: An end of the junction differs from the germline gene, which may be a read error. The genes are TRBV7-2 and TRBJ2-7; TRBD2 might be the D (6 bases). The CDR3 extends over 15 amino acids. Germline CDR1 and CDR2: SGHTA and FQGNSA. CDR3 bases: TGTGCCAACAGCTCCCGCGGCGGGGCGGGCTACGAGCAGTACTTC. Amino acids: CANSSRGGAGYEQYF.

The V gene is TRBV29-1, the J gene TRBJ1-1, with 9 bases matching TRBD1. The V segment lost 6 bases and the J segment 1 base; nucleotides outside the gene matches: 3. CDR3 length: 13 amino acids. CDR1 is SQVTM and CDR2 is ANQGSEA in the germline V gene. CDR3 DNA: TGCAGCGTGGCGACAGGGGGGAACACTGAAGCTTTCTTT. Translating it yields CSVATGGNTEAFF.

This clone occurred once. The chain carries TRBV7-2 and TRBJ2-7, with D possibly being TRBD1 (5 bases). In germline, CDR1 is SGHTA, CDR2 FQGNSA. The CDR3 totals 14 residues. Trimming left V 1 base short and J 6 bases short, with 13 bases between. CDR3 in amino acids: CASSLDLGRPEQYF. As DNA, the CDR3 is TGTGCCAGCAGCTTAGATTTGGGGCGGCCCGAGCAGTACTTC.